Reported below is one T cell receptor beta chain. Its target is not known. 13 Jbeta primers and 60 Vbeta primers were used for the PCR. Data came from immunoSEQ multiplex PCR; TCRdb stores just in-frame clones and leaves some out. Counted here are about 130,000 clones, 75% to 85% occurring once; the ten biggest clones make up around 1.2%. These data originate in a study of cytomegalovirus exposure and HLA in healthy donors. Overall study results and limits: HLA alleles showed associations with roughly 17,000 TCR beta sequences in a later analysis, at a 0.05 false discovery rate.

Germline CDR1 SGHVS, CDR2 FQNEAQ. This CDR3 comprises 15 residues. Trimming took off 7 bases at V and 0 bases at J, with 16 bases between the two ends. This sequence originates from a girl between 2 and 10 years old in good health and CMV-seronegative. V gene TRBV7-8 combines with J gene TRBJ2-7; D is possibly TRBD1 (6 bases). The material sequenced was PBMCs. The CDR3 bases are TGTGCCAGCACCCGGACAGCGAGCCCCTCCTACGAGCAGTACTTC. Translating it yields CASTRTASPSYEQYF.